These 23 T cell receptor beta chains came from one sample sequenced in a study of T cell responses to AZD1222 COVID-19 vaccine (dated by TCRdb to the early 2020s). Reading the label with the study, this specimen's time point is: baseline before first vaccination. The library was produced with the immunoSEQ multiplex PCR assay. TCRdb took over this immuneACCESS table, retaining in-frame rearrangements with V and J assigned. Such tables are incomplete; in checked studies, under half of the missing clones stem from an unresolved V gene, and the remainder is unexplained. The sample records about 110,000 clones, around 82% of which are singletons. 4% to 5% of the sample is taken by the ten largest. Sequencing was performed on peripheral blood, taken on day 0 of AZD1222 vaccination. The receptors were sampled from an adult in good health.

The chain combines TRBV11-2 with TRBJ2-7, with D perhaps matching TRBD1 (6 bases). The CDR3 length is 16 residues. Germline V CDR1 and CDR2: SGHAT, FQNNGV. The ends were cut back, 5 bases at V and 0 bases at J, with 17 bases in the middle. Written as DNA, the CDR3 is TGTGCCAGCAGCAAAAGAGGGGGAGTGACCTCCTACGAGCAGTACTTC. This sequence encodes CASSKRGGVTSYEQYF.

The V and J genes are TRBV20-1 and TRBJ2-7; D gene uncertain. This CDR3 spans 11 amino acids. Germline V gene sequence: CDR1 DFQATT, CDR2 SNEGSKA (reference sequence). The V end lost 3 bases, the J end lost 7 bases, and 10 bases lay between the germline ends. For the CDR3, the DNA is TGCAGTGCTAGCAAGGGTTGGGAGCAGTACTTC. Translating it yields CSASKGWEQYF.

J is TRBJ2-2 and V is TRBV19; D possibly corresponds to TRBD2 (6 bases). The length of the CDR3 is 14 residues. Trimming stripped 3 bases from V and 5 bases from J, with 10 bases between. The germline V gene has CDR1 LNHDA and CDR2 SQIVND (reference sequence). CDR3 coding DNA: TGTGCCAGTAGTATGGGGACTCGAACCGGGGAGCTGTTTTTT. Translating gives CASSMGTRTGELFF.

This chain joins TRBV27 and TRBJ2-5; 7 bases are a match to TRBD1. V shed 7 bases and J 3 bases; nucleotides not matched to a gene: 5. This CDR3 has 13 amino acids. CDR1 is MNHEY and CDR2 is SMNVEV in the germline V gene (reference sequence). CDR3 residues: CASIPDREETQYF. The CDR3 DNA reads TGTGCCAGCATCCCAGACAGGGAAGAGACCCAGTACTTC.

J is TRBJ2-5 and V is TRBV6-5; TRBD2 matches at 11 bases. Germline V CDR1 and CDR2: MNHEY, SVGAGI. The CDR3 length is 15 residues. The J segment lost 4 bases and the V segment lost 7 bases, leaving 8 bases of the junction unmatched. The CDR3 here is CASTVLAGGGETQYF. The CDR3 coding sequence is TGTGCCAGCACTGTCCTAGCGGGAGGAGGAGAGACCCAGTACTTC.

V and J are TRBV19 and TRBJ1-4; possible D gene TRBD1, 5 bases. V was trimmed by 8 bases and J by 1 base, leaving 14 bases between them. The length of the CDR3 is 15 residues. CDR1 is LNHDA and CDR2 is SQIVND in the germline V gene (reference sequence). As DNA, the CDR3 is TGTGCCAGTGGCCGGCAGGGCCAAACTAATGAAAAACTGTTTTTT. The encoded protein is CASGRQGQTNEKLFF.

This clone has a single count. This chain joins TRBV5-1 and TRBJ2-2; D remains ambiguous. This CDR3 comprises 16 residues. Trimming took 1 base from V and 0 from J, leaving 10 bases between them. CDR1 SGHRS and CDR2 YFSETQ come from the germline V gene. The CDR3 sequence: CASSLSYGANTGELFF. Written as DNA, the CDR3 is TGCGCCAGCAGCTTGTCGTACGGAGCGAACACCGGGGAGCTGTTTTTT.

The V call is TRBV6-5, the J call TRBJ2-1; D possibly matches TRBD1 or TRBD2 (5 bases each). The CDR3 has 15 amino acids. Trimming removed 0 bases from V and 12 bases from J, with 18 bases in between. Germline loops: CDR1 MNHEY, CDR2 SVGAGI. The DNA for the CDR3 is TGTGCCAGCAGTTACTCGGAAAAAGGGGAGATCTCGCAGTTCTTC. Its protein is CASSYSEKGEISQFF.

The V and J genes are TRBV27 and TRBJ2-1, with D perhaps matching TRBD1 (5 bases). Deletions cut 6 bases from V and 6 bases from J, with 9 bases between. The CDR3 extends over 12 amino acids. Germline V gene lookup returns CDR1 MNHEY and CDR2 SMNVEV (reference sequence). In DNA, the CDR3 is TGTGCCAGCAGCCGACAGCCCAATGAGCAGTTCTTC. Its protein product is CASSRQPNEQFF.

The chain combines TRBV28 with TRBJ1-5; TRBD1 might be the D (5 bases). Trimming pared 3 bases from V and 9 bases from J, leaving 15 bases between. Germline-derived CDR1 and CDR2 are MDHEN and SYDVKM. This CDR3 region has 14 residues. The CDR3 sequence is CASSLGGTVRPQHF. CDR3 nucleotide sequence: TGTGCCAGCAGTTTGGGGGGTACGGTGCGGCCCCAGCATTTT.

V gene TRBV2 combines with J gene TRBJ1-5, with D perhaps TRBD1 (5 bases). The CDR3 runs 12 residues. V was clipped by 7 bases and J by 1 base, with 5 bases between them. Germline V gives CDR1 SNHLY, CDR2 FYNNEI. The CDR3 nucleotides read TGTGCCAGCAAGGGGAGCAATCAGCCCCAGCATTTT. Protein sequence: CASKGSNQPQHF.

This chain joins TRBV5-1 and TRBJ1-4; TRBD1 aligns across 7 bases. V shed 4 bases and J 0 bases; nucleotides not matched to a gene: 9. The CDR3 has 17 residues. Germline V gene lookup returns CDR1 SGHRS and CDR2 YFSETQ. The CDR3 nucleotides are TGCGCCAGCAGCCCCACGACAGGGCCTGCAACTAATGAAAAACTGTTTTTT. Translated: CASSPTTGPATNEKLFF.

The chain is built from TRBV4-3 and TRBJ2-7; weak D call: TRBD2 (5 bases). CDR3 length equals 15 residues. V lost 0 bases and J 5 bases, leaving 14 bases between the germline ends. Per the germline V gene, CDR1 is LGHNA and CDR2 is YSLEER. CDR3 in DNA: TGCGCCAGCAGCCAAGATGAGGGCGTATTCGACGAGCAGTACTTC. Translated, it gives CASSQDEGVFDEQYF.

CDR3 nucleotides: TGTGCCAGCTCACGGGCGCAGGGAAGTCGTAATGAAAAACTGTTTTTT. Its protein product is CASSRAQGSRNEKLFF. The J gene is TRBJ1-4, the V gene TRBV18; tentatively, D is TRBD1 (5 bases). Germline CDR1 reads KGHSH; CDR2 reads LQKENI. The ends were cut back, 4 bases at V and 4 bases at J, with 16 bases in the middle. The CDR3 is 16 amino acids.

The J gene is TRBJ2-7, the V gene TRBV7-2, with 9 bases identical to TRBD1. CDR1 is SGHTA, CDR2 FQGNSA, per germline. V gave up 5 bases and J gave up 4 bases; unmatched junction bases: 12. The CDR3 spans 16 residues. The chain's CDR3 is CASSTTGTGIRYEQYF. The CDR3 DNA sequence: TGTGCCAGCAGCACAACCGGGACAGGGATCCGATACGAGCAGTACTTC.

The V call is TRBV2, the J call TRBJ1-6; D ambiguous. Trimming took off 8 bases at V and 5 bases at J, with 10 bases between the two ends. The CDR3 is 13 amino acids. The germline CDR1 and CDR2 sequences are SNHLY and FYNNEI. The CDR3 reads CASSRENNSPLHF. The CDR3, as DNA: TGTGCCAGCTCTAGAGAGAATAATTCACCCCTCCACTTT.

The gene calls are TRBV19 and TRBJ2-7, with 8 bases identical to TRBD2. The CDR3 spans 15 residues. Germline values: CDR1 LNHDA, CDR2 SQIVND (reference sequence). V was clipped by 9 bases and J by 1 base; unmatched bases: 11. The CDR3 sequence is CASRVAGGASYEQYF. As DNA, the CDR3 is TGTGCCAGCAGGGTCGCGGGGGGCGCTTCCTACGAGCAGTACTTC.

The rearrangement uses TRBV18 and TRBJ1-4; D remains unclear. Germline values: CDR1 KGHSH, CDR2 LQKENI. The CDR3 has 14 residues. Trimming stripped 5 bases from V and 0 bases from J, with 7 bases between. CDR3 nucleotides: TGTGCCAGCTCATACACCGCAACTAATGAAAAACTGTTTTTT. Protein product: CASSYTATNEKLFF.

The chain joins TRBV19 to TRBJ2-1, with no clear D. Germline CDR1 LNHDA, CDR2 SQIVND (reference sequence). The CDR3 extends over 12 amino acids. Trimming left V 5 bases short and J 5 bases short, with 7 bases between. The CDR3 DNA is TGTGCCAGTAGTCGTGGCGACAATGAGCAGTTCTTC. Translating gives CASSRGDNEQFF.

The chain is built from TRBV7-9 and TRBJ1-6; D gene unclear. The V end was cut by 5 bases, the J end by 3 bases, with 11 bases between. The CDR3 is 15 residues long. The germline gives CDR1 SEHNR, CDR2 FQNEAQ (reference sequence). This chain's CDR3 is CASSPGGNYNSPLHF. CDR3 sequence (DNA): TGTGCCAGCAGCCCTGGTGGGAACTATAATTCACCCCTCCACTTT. Filled out from reference TRBV7-9 and TRBJ1-6, the complete variable domain reads DTGVSQNPRHKITKRGQNVTFRCDPISEHNRLYWYRQTLGQGPEFLTYFQNEAQLEKSRLLSDRFSAERPKGSFSTLEIQRTEQGDSAMYLCASSPGGNYNSPLHFGNGTRLTVT.

CDR3 loop: CASGLEGLAREQFF. The CDR3 DNA reads TGTGCTAGTGGTTTGGAGGGTCTAGCCAGAGAGCAGTTCTTC. The genes are TRBV12-5 and TRBJ2-1, with TRBD2 as a possible D gene (5 bases). This CDR3 is 14 amino acids long. Trimming removed 1 base at V and 10 bases at J, with 14 bases between. Germline-derived CDR1 and CDR2 are LGHNT and FRNRAP.

The rearrangement uses TRBV28 and TRBJ1-2, with D perhaps TRBD1 (6 bases). V was shortened by 6 bases and J by 6 bases, with 11 bases between the two germline ends. The germline V gene has CDR1 MDHEN and CDR2 SYDVKM. The CDR3 loop spans 12 amino acids. The CDR3 region has the DNA TGTGCCAGCAGCTACAGGGTGGATGGCTACACCTTC. Protein product: CASSYRVDGYTF.

This chain links TRBV7-9 with TRBJ2-1, with TRBD2 matching 9 bases. Unmatched junction bases numbered 9, after V lost 5 bases and J lost 1 base. Germline CDR1 and CDR2: SEHNR and FQNEAQ (reference sequence). The CDR3 is made up of 17 amino acids. CDR3 bases: TGTGCCAGCAGCCCTTGGCTAGCGGGAAGGTCCTACAATGAGCAGTTCTTC. Translation: CASSPWLAGRSYNEQFF.